This TCR beta chain was recorded in a study of response to subunit inactivated influenza vaccine. Study-wide findings and caveats: Authors suggested few new T cells are recruited by each seasonal influenza vaccination.

This clonotype has a handful of counts. Its antigen remains unidentified. TCRdb independently ran MiXCR on the RT-PCR reads; one entry per CDR3 protein. The table shows about 540,000 distinct CDR3 sequences, with approximately 22% occurring only once. The CDR3 consists of 12 residues. Trimming took off 3 bases at V and 8 bases at J, with 11 bases between the two ends. Germline V gene data show CDR1 as SGHTA and CDR2 as FQGNSA. These data also formed part of another study, on T cells expressing NK-cell markers. Turning to that study: Making the TCR beta cDNA relied on 5'RACE template switching with UMIs. A range of roughly 1.0-8% of CD8+ T cells consisted of dominant NKG2C+ clonotypes in six donors.

The rearrangement joins TRBV7-2 to TRBJ2-7; perhaps TRBD2 as D (6 bases). This receptor was taken from a man between 45 and 60 years old who received an inactivated influenza vaccine. The sample consisted of CD4+ T cells sorted from PBMCs, taken less than 13 days after vaccination. As DNA, the CDR3 is TGTGCCAGCAGCTTCGGGACTCCTAAGCAGTACTTC. Translation gives CASSFGTPKQYF.